These 18 T cell receptor beta chains share one sample of origin, sequenced in a study of blood T cells in healthy people across ages. A sample-barcoded 5' primer and a J-beta primer mix were used in a second PCR of about 7 to 12 cycles. TCRdb independently ran MiXCR on the 5' RACE reads; one entry per CDR3 protein. The profile shows about 1 million distinct CDR3 sequences, under 30% of them singletons. A further study also used this sample, focusing on T cells of mothers and their children.

The specimen was blood. The receptors derive from a girl aged 2-15 years in good health.

This clonotype occurred a few times. This rearrangement joins TRBV7-9 to TRBJ1-6, with D hard to call. Trimming cost V 5 bases and J 7 bases, with 12 bases left between them. Per the germline V gene, CDR1 is SEHNR and CDR2 is FQNEAQ (reference sequence). The CDR3 sequence is 14 residues long. CDR3 sequence: CASSPRVANSPLHF. CDR3 sequence (DNA): TGTGCCAGCAGCCCCCGGGTCGCCAATTCACCCCTCCACTTT.

CDR3: CASSLATELNTGELFF. CDR3 DNA: TGCGCCAGCAGCTTGGCTACGGAATTGAACACCGGGGAGCTGTTTTTT. V and J are TRBV5-1 and TRBJ2-2; no reliable D call. Germline CDR1 SGHRS, CDR2 YFSETQ. The CDR3 is made up of 16 amino acids. V lost 0 bases and J 1 base, leaving 10 bases between the germline ends.

This chain joins TRBV20-1 and TRBJ2-5; D ambiguous. The J call is doubtful: the DNA matches TRBJ2-7 better. Germline CDR1 and CDR2: DFQATT and SNEGSKA (reference sequence). The CDR3 totals 16 residues. The CDR3 spells CSARAPPGRTLGEQYF. CDR3 bases: TGCAGTGCTAGAGCCCCCCCAGGCAGGACCCTTGGCGAGCAGTACTTC.

This clonotype was observed a handful of times. The junction does not match germline at one end; this may be a read error. The chain combines TRBV7-6 with TRBJ2-3; D is ambiguous. Per the germline V gene, CDR1 is SGHVS and CDR2 is FNYEAQ. This CDR3 has 13 amino acids. CDR3 DNA: TGTGCCAGCAGGGGCCTAAGCACAGATGCGCAGTATTTT. Residues: CASRGLSTDAQYF. The variable domain in full, with the rest retrieved from reference TRBV7-6 and TRBJ2-3, is GAGVSQSPRYKVTKRGQDVALRCDPISGHVSLYWYRQALGQGPEFLTYFNYEAQQDKSGLPNDRFSAERPEGSISTLTIQRTEQRDSAMYRCASRGLSTDAQYFGPGTRLTVL.

This clonotype was seen a handful of times. The gene calls are TRBV20-1 and TRBJ1-5; perhaps TRBD1 as D (5 bases). CDR1 is DFQATT and CDR2 is SNEGSKA in the germline V gene (reference sequence). The CDR3 is 16 residues long. V was shortened by 3 bases and J by 6 bases, with 21 bases between the two germline ends. The CDR3 sequence is CSASDPLEGTGQPQHF. In DNA, the CDR3 is TGCAGTGCTAGCGATCCCCTCGAGGGGACTGGTCAGCCCCAGCATTTT.

This clonotype was seen a handful of times. The V and J genes are TRBV7-2 and TRBJ1-6, with 11 bases lining up with TRBD1. The CDR3 covers 16 residues. The germline V gene has CDR1 SGHTA and CDR2 FQGNSA. Trimming cost V 2 bases and J 10 bases; bases outside gene matches: 7. The CDR3 spells CASSLQVGQGESPLHF. The CDR3 DNA reads as TGTGCCAGCAGCTTACAGGTGGGACAGGGGGAATCACCCCTCCACTTT.

This clonotype has just a few counts. CDR3 loop: CSVLSQPGTEAFF. CDR3 nucleotide sequence: TGCAGCGTTTTATCGCAGCCCGGGACTGAAGCTTTCTTT. This chain joins TRBV29-1 and TRBJ1-1; the D is unclear. CDR1 and CDR2 from the germline V gene are SQVTM and ANQGSEA. The germline V and J ends were trimmed by 5 bases and 5 bases, with 15 bases remaining between them. The CDR3 is 13 amino acids.

This clonotype was counted between two and nine times. CDR3 nucleotide sequence: TGTGCCAGCAGCTTAGATCCGAGGGAAGTGGACGAGCAGTACTTC. This sequence encodes CASSLDPREVDEQYF. The V call is TRBV7-2, the J call TRBJ2-7, with D perhaps TRBD2 (5 bases). Trimming shortened V by 1 base and J by 5 bases, and 15 bases separated the two germline ends. The length of the CDR3 is 15 residues. The germline gives CDR1 SGHTA, CDR2 FQGNSA.

This chain connects TRBV2 to TRBJ2-5; D is uncertain. TRBJ2-1 matches the DNA end more closely, so the J call is doubtful. CDR1 and CDR2 from the germline V gene are SNHLY and FYNNEI. The CDR3 sequence is 11 residues long. The CDR3 region has the DNA TGTGCCACCCAAGCCCCCAATGAGCAGTTCTTC. Its protein is CATQAPNEQFF.

Comments on this clonotype: Germline is not matched at one junction end, which may reflect a read error. The chain recombines TRBV5-1 with TRBJ1-1, with D unresolved. CDR3 length equals 11 residues. Germline loops: CDR1 SGHRS, CDR2 YFSETQ. In DNA, the CDR3 is TGCGCCAGCAGGTTGGAGACTGAAGCTTTCTTT. Protein product: CASRLETEAFF.

The table lists this clonotype with a few counts. The rearrangement uses TRBV24-1 and TRBJ2-5, with 7 bases identical to TRBD2. Matching the DNA end better, TRBJ2-1 makes the J call doubtful. Germline CDR1 and CDR2: KGHDR and SFDVKD. This CDR3 is built from 11 residues. The DNA for the CDR3 is TGTGCCACCACAGACGGGGGGAGGCAGTTCTTC. Translation gives CATTDGGRQFF.

The CDR3 DNA follows: TGTGCTAGTGGTCACCGACAGGGAGGCACCTACGAGCAGTACTTC. It codes for CASGHRQGGTYEQYF. The chain joins TRBV12-5 to TRBJ2-7, with a weak D call TRBD1 (7 bases). The V gene lost 5 bases and the J gene lost 2 bases, with 16 bases spanning the gap. The CDR3 contains 15 residues. Germline CDR1 and CDR2: LGHNT and FRNRAP.

This rearrangement joins TRBV7-9 to TRBJ1-6; the D is unclear. Trimming left V 0 bases short and J 9 bases short, with 9 bases between. The CDR3 sequence is 14 residues long. Germline V gene sequence: CDR1 SEHNR, CDR2 FQNEAQ (reference sequence). CDR3 sequence (DNA): TGTGCCAGCAGCTTAGCGGCAGGAGGTTCACCCCTCCACTTT. It encodes CASSLAAGGSPLHF.

This clonotype was seen a handful of times. The V gene is TRBV6-5, the J gene TRBJ1-1; D gene uncertain. With 3 bases removed from V and 1 base from J, the gap between germline ends came to 9 bases. This CDR3 has 14 residues. CDR1 and CDR2 from the germline V gene are MNHEY and SVGAGI. CDR3 in amino acids: CASSYYSGNTEAFF. CDR3 DNA sequence: TGTGCCAGCAGTTATTATAGCGGGAACACTGAAGCTTTCTTT.

The V gene is TRBV5-5, the J gene TRBJ2-5, with 8 nucleotides matching TRBD1. The DNA end is more similar to TRBJ2-7, so the J call may be wrong. The germline V gene has CDR1 SGHKS and CDR2 YYEKEE (reference sequence). The CDR3 length is 14 residues. The CDR3 DNA reads TGTGCCAGCAGCCTACAGACAGGGGCCTACGAGCAGTACTTC. Translating gives CASSLQTGAYEQYF.

The chain has TRBV11-2 and TRBJ2-1, with TRBD2 matching 10 bases. Near its end, the DNA agrees better with TRBJ2-7, so the J call may be wrong. The CDR3 has 16 residues. Looked up from germline, CDR1 is SGHAT and CDR2 is FQNNGV. The CDR3 sequence: CASSPGGLAGVVEQYF. The CDR3 coding sequence is TGTGCCAGCAGCCCCGGGGGTCTAGCGGGAGTAGTAGAGCAGTACTTC.

The chain joins TRBV27 to TRBJ1-2; 12 nucleotides match TRBD1. Trimming cost V 6 bases and J 6 bases; bases outside gene matches: 8. Germline V lookup: CDR1 MNHEY, CDR2 SMNVEV (reference sequence). This CDR3 has 15 amino acids. The DNA for the CDR3 is TGTGCCAGCAGATTGGCCGGGACAGGGGGCAATGGCTACACCTTC. Its translation: CASRLAGTGGNGYTF.

This clonotype was seen once. J is TRBJ2-5 and V is TRBV7-8; no clear D. This CDR3 spans 17 amino acids. Germline V gene lookup returns CDR1 SGHVS and CDR2 FQNEAQ. The V gene lost 6 bases and the J gene lost 1 base, with 21 bases spanning the gap. The CDR3 DNA reads TGTGCCAGCAGACCGAAACGGTTCCAGACGTCCCAAGAGACCCAGTACTTC. The encoded protein is CASRPKRFQTSQETQYF.